The next 9 T cell receptor beta chains were all read from a single sample in a study of T cell clones after liver transplantation. Assay: immunoSEQ multiplex PCR; the TCRdb copy retains only in-frame clones and omits some. The top ten clones hold roughly an eighth of a sample with about 47,000 clones, 70% to 90% of them seen once. The sample consisted of CD8+ T cells from blood, taken 12 months after liver transplant. These receptors were obtained from a human patient who received a liver transplant. Some T cells may be transferred from the graft donor.

This clone appeared once. This chain links TRBV6-1 with TRBJ1-2, with D hard to call. V shed 7 bases and J shed 8 bases, with 23 bases lying between them. CDR1 MNHNS and CDR2 SASEGT come from the germline V gene. The CDR3 consists of 15 residues. The CDR3 protein is CASIQYPREWNGYTF. The CDR3 nucleotides are TGTGCCAGCATACAGTATCCGCGGGAATGGAACGGCTACACCTTC.

The chain has TRBV27 and TRBJ1-5; maybe TRBD1 (6 bases). The CDR3 is 14 residues long. The germline V and J ends were trimmed by 2 bases and 4 bases, with 9 bases remaining between them. From germline, CDR1 is MNHEY and CDR2 SMNVEV (reference sequence). This CDR3 reads CASSLAQGNQPQHF. The CDR3 coding sequence is TGTGCCAGCAGTTTAGCCCAGGGGAATCAGCCCCAGCATTTT.

In nucleotides, the CDR3 is TGTGCCAGCAGCTTGGGACAGGGCCACTACGAGCAGTACTTC. It is translated as CASSLGQGHYEQYF. The chain carries TRBV5-6 and TRBJ2-7; 7 nucleotides agree with TRBD1. V was clipped by 0 bases and J by 3 bases; unmatched bases: 3. Germline lookup yields CDR1 SGHDT and CDR2 YYEEEE. The CDR3 has 14 amino acids.

The chain recombines TRBV29-1 with TRBJ2-1; 10 bases align to TRBD2. CDR3 size: 15 residues. V gave up 7 bases and J gave up 7 bases; unmatched junction bases: 13. Germline-derived CDR1 and CDR2 are SQVTM and ANQGSEA. The CDR3, as DNA: TGCAGCGCCTGGCCCCTAGCGGGAGATGGAAATGAGCAGTTCTTC. Translation gives CSAWPLAGDGNEQFF.

This sequence joins TRBV19 and TRBJ2-7; possible D gene TRBD2, 7 bases. Deletions cut 5 bases from V and 5 bases from J, with 16 bases between. This CDR3 has 14 amino acids. Germline CDR1 is LNHDA and CDR2 is SQIVND (reference sequence). This CDR3 reads CASSPGGRRDEQYF. CDR3 DNA sequence: TGTGCCAGTAGTCCCGGGGGGCGGCGTGACGAGCAGTACTTC.

The V gene is TRBV1, the J gene TRBJ2-6. TRBV1 corresponds to a pseudogene. The CDR3 is 18 amino acids. The CDR3 reads CTSREESLCTKRANVLTF. The CDR3 DNA reads as TGCACCAGCAGAGAAGAAAGTTTGTGCACAAAGCGGGCCAACGTCCTGACTTTC.

Relative to its sample, this clone is large (0.1 to 1%). The chain carries TRBV7-9 and TRBJ1-1; TRBD1 agrees at 8 bases. Germline CDR1 reads SEHNR; CDR2 reads FQNEAQ (reference sequence). The CDR3 loop spans 16 amino acids. V gave up 6 bases and J gave up 4 bases; unmatched junction bases: 13. CDR3 DNA: TGTGCCAGCAGTACAGAAGACAGGGGAACCCGCACTGAAGCTTTCTTT. This translates into CASSTEDRGTRTEAFF. Variable domain in full (rest from reference TRBV7-9 and TRBJ1-1): DTGVSQNPRHKITKRGQNVTFRCDPISEHNRLYWYRQTLGQGPEFLTYFQNEAQLEKSRLLSDRFSAERPKGSFSTLEIQRTEQGDSAMYLCASSTEDRGTRTEAFFGQGTRLTVV.

The chain has TRBV7-6 and TRBJ2-3; D is ambiguous. Germline values: CDR1 SGHVS, CDR2 FNYEAQ. Trimming took off 1 base at V and 3 bases at J, with 8 bases between the two ends. The CDR3 contains 14 residues. In DNA, the CDR3 is TGTGCCAGCAGCTTAGTCCCGGATACAGATACGCAGTATTTT. Amino acid sequence: CASSLVPDTDTQYF.

This clone was picked up one time. The gene calls are TRBV4-1 and TRBJ1-3, with 7 bases identical to TRBD1. Germline-derived CDR1 and CDR2 are MGHRA and YSYEKL. There are 22 residues in the CDR3. V trimming: 1 base; J trimming: 4 bases; junction bases outside the gene matches: 25. The CDR3 is CASSQGQAVGTENYYTGNTIYF. The CDR3, as DNA: TGCGCCAGCAGCCAAGGACAAGCCGTCGGGACAGAAAACTACTATACGGGAAACACCATATATTTT.